This passage covers 16 T cell receptor beta chains from one sample sequenced in a study of response to subunit inactivated influenza vaccine. Via MiXCR, TCRdb re-called the RT-PCR reads, giving one row per CDR3 protein. In the table there are over 150,000 distinct CDR3 sequences, roughly 10% of which are singletons. This specimen was CD8+ T cells sorted from PBMCs, taken around 25 months after vaccination. Every receptor here comes from a man aged 45-69 years who received an inactivated influenza vaccine.

This clonotype was counted a few times. This chain connects TRBV4-2 to TRBJ2-3; 9 nucleotides agree with TRBD2. The V gene end was trimmed by 0 bases and the J gene end by 0 bases; junction bases not matched to a gene: 13. CDR1 and CDR2 from the germline V gene are LGHNA and YNFKEQ. The CDR3 has 20 residues. For the CDR3, the DNA is TGTGCCAGCAGCCAAGATCTAGGGACTAGCACTCTCCGTAGCACAGATACGCAGTATTTT. Encoded protein: CASSQDLGTSTLRSTDTQYF.

CDR3 region: CASSRTGWDTEAFF. The CDR3 DNA follows: TGTGCCAGCAGCAGGACAGGGTGGGATACTGAAGCTTTCTTT. The chain joins TRBV21-1 to TRBJ1-1; TRBD1 reflects the table's D call only, with no check against the DNA. TRBV21-1 is designated a pseudogene. The CDR3 extends over 14 amino acids.

In its sample, this clonotype was seen a few times. The chain joins TRBV6-1 to TRBJ2-3; 7 bases match TRBD1. Germline loops: CDR1 MNHNS, CDR2 SASEGT. CDR3 length: 15 residues. Trimming removed 4 bases from V and 6 bases from J; junction bases left unmatched: 10. The CDR3 DNA sequence: TGTGCCAGCAGTGTCACAGGGGTCCCCCACGATACGCAGTATTTT. This gives the protein CASSVTGVPHDTQYF.

A few counts support this clonotype. V gene TRBV6-2 or TRBV6-3 combines with J gene TRBJ2-7; D gene ambiguous. The CDR3 contains 13 residues. CDR1 MNHEY and CDR2 SVGEGT come from the germline V gene. V was cut by 7 bases and J by 5 bases, with 15 bases left in between. CDR3 amino acids: CASNPSEYHEQYF. Here the CDR3 DNA reads TGTGCCAGCAACCCGTCGGAGTACCACGAGCAGTACTTC.

The chain recombines TRBV20-1 with TRBJ2-3, with 16 bases that match TRBD2. This CDR3 contains 20 residues. Germline CDR1 DFQATT, CDR2 SNEGSKA (reference sequence). After removal of 2 bases from V and 1 base from J, the junction contained 12 bases not matched to a gene. CDR3 sequence (DNA): TGCAGTGCTAGAACCGCGTCGGGACTAGCGGGGGGGCTGGGCACAGATACGCAGTATTTT. It translates to CSARTASGLAGGLGTDTQYF.

This clonotype was seen a few times. V gene TRBV20-1 combines with J gene TRBJ2-5, with 10 nucleotides matching TRBD2. The junction had 13 bases not matched to a gene; V was cut back by 6 bases and J by 6 bases. This CDR3 has 15 amino acids. CDR1 is DFQATT, CDR2 SNEGSKA, per germline (reference sequence). The CDR3 region is CSAHDRTSGVKTQYF. The CDR3 nucleotides are TGCAGTGCCCACGACAGAACTAGCGGGGTAAAGACCCAGTACTTC.

This clonotype was counted many times. The J gene is TRBJ2-3, the V gene TRBV15; tentative D call: TRBD1 (6 bases). Germline-derived CDR1 and CDR2 are LNHNV and YYDKDF (reference sequence). V lost 8 bases and J lost 0, with 12 bases in between. This CDR3 contains 14 residues. CDR3 in amino acids: CATRLQGSTDTQYF. The DNA for the CDR3 is TGTGCCACCCGTCTACAGGGAAGCACAGATACGCAGTATTTT.

Worth noting for this clonotype: At one boundary the junction diverges from the germline segment, which might be a read error. The chain carries TRBV4-3 and TRBJ2-3; D possibly matches TRBD1 or TRBD2 (5 bases each). CDR3 size: 16 residues. Germline CDR1 LGHNA, CDR2 YSLEER. CDR3 DNA sequence: TGCGCCAGCAGCGAAGACTGGGACGGTAGCACAGATACGCAGTATTTT. The encoded protein is CASSEDWDGSTDTQYF.

The V call is TRBV10-3, the J call TRBJ2-1; TRBD2 aligns across 7 bases. Losses at the gene ends were 4 bases for V and 0 bases for J; bases not matched to a gene: 3. The V gene's germline CDR1 is ENHRY and CDR2 SYGVKD. The CDR3 sequence is 15 residues long. The CDR3 DNA reads as TGTGCCATCAGTGCGAGCGGGAACTCCTACAATGAGCAGTTCTTC. Its translation: CAISASGNSYNEQFF.

This clonotype was picked up a small number of times. This chain joins TRBV11-2 and TRBJ2-5; D may match TRBD1 or TRBD2 (6 bases each). From germline, CDR1 is SGHAT and CDR2 FQNNGV. V dropped 2 bases and J dropped 4 bases, with 20 bases sitting between them. This CDR3 comprises 17 residues. CDR3 sequence (DNA): TGTGCCAGCAGCTTAATCGGGGGCCGGGGTTTAGGAGAGACCCAGTACTTC. This codes for CASSLIGGRGLGETQYF. Full variable domain (remainder filled in from reference TRBV11-2 and TRBJ2-5): EAGVAQSPRYKIIEKRQSVAFWCNPISGHATLYWYQQILGQGPKLLIQFQNNGVVDDSQLPKDRFSAERLKGVDSTLKIQPAKLEDSAVYLCASSLIGGRGLGETQYFGPGTRLLVL.

The chain employs TRBV4-1 and TRBJ2-1; TRBD2 matches 7 bases. Losses at the gene ends were 1 base for V and 8 bases for J; bases not matched to a gene: 8. Germline V lookup: CDR1 MGHRA, CDR2 YSYEKL. The CDR3 totals 15 residues. CDR3 coding DNA: TGCGCCAGCAGCCAAGGACTAGCTGGGTTCGATGAGCAGTTCTTC. It specifies CASSQGLAGFDEQFF.

The CDR3 here is CASSVTGTSTYEQYF. The CDR3, as DNA: TGTGCCAGCAGCGTGACCGGGACTAGTACCTACGAGCAGTACTTC. The rearrangement uses TRBV9 and TRBJ2-7; 8 nucleotides align to TRBD2. CDR3 length: 15 residues. The V gene's germline CDR1 is SGDLS and CDR2 YYNGEE. The V gene end was trimmed by 2 bases and the J gene end by 2 bases; junction bases not matched to a gene: 6.

This clonotype was recorded a few times. This rearrangement joins TRBV27 to TRBJ1-2; 7 bases map to TRBD1. This CDR3 comprises 14 residues. V was clipped by 0 bases and J by 3 bases; unmatched bases: 1. Germline V gives CDR1 MNHEY, CDR2 SMNVEV (reference sequence). The CDR3, as DNA: TGTGCCAGCAGTTTATCAGGGGGCCACTATGGCTACACCTTC. Residues: CASSLSGGHYGYTF.

The CDR3 bases are TGTGCCAGCAGTTACTCCACGAGGGGGTGGGGGAAACTCAATGAGCAGTTCTTC. It specifies CASSYSTRGWGKLNEQFF. The chain joins TRBV6-2 or TRBV6-3 to TRBJ2-1, with TRBD1 as a possible D gene (6 bases). CDR3 length equals 18 residues. CDR1 and CDR2 (germline): MNHEY, SVGEGT. V was pared by 0 bases and J by 6 bases, with 21 bases between.

The chain couples TRBV6-2 or TRBV6-3 to TRBJ2-5; the match to TRBD2 covers 14 bases. CDR3 length equals 15 residues. V trimming: 7 bases; J trimming: 2 bases; junction bases outside the gene matches: 3. Germline CDR1 reads MNHEY; CDR2 reads SVGEGT. In DNA, the CDR3 is TGTGCCAGCAAGAGGACTAGCGGGGGGCAAGAGACCCAGTACTTC. Translating it yields CASKRTSGGQETQYF.

The sample holds a few counts of this clonotype. V and J are TRBV28 and TRBJ2-2; either TRBD1 or TRBD2 may supply D (6 bases each). The V and J ends lost 5 bases and 7 bases respectively, with 14 bases between them. Germline loops: CDR1 MDHEN, CDR2 SYDVKM. The CDR3 length is 14 residues. DNA for the CDR3: TGTGCCAGCAGTCCCCTCGGGGGCAACGGGGAGCTGTTTTTT. Amino acid sequence: CASSPLGGNGELFF. Full variable domain (rest looked up from reference TRBV28 and TRBJ2-2): DVKVTQSSRYLVKRTGEKVFLECVQDMDHENMFWYRQDPGLGLRLIYFSYDVKMKEKGDIPEGYSVSREKKERFSLILESASTNQTSMYLCASSPLGGNGELFFGEGSRLTVL.